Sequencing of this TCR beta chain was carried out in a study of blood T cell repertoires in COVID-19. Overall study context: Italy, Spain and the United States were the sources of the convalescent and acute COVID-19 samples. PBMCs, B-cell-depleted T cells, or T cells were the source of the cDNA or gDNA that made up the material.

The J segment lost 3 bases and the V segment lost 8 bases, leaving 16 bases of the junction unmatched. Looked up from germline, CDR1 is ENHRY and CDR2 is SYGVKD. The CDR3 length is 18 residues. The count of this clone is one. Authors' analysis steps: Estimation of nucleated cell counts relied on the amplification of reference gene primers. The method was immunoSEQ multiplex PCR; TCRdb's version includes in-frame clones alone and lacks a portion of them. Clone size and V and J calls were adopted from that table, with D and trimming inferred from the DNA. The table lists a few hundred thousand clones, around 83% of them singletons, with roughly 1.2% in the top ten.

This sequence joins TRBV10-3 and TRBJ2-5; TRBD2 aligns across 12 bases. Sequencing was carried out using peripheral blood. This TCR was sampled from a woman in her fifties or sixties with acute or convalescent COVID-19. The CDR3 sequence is CAISGRDGLAGMEETQYF. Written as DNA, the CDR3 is TGTGCCATCTCCGGCAGGGACGGACTAGCGGGGATGGAAGAGACCCAGTACTTC.